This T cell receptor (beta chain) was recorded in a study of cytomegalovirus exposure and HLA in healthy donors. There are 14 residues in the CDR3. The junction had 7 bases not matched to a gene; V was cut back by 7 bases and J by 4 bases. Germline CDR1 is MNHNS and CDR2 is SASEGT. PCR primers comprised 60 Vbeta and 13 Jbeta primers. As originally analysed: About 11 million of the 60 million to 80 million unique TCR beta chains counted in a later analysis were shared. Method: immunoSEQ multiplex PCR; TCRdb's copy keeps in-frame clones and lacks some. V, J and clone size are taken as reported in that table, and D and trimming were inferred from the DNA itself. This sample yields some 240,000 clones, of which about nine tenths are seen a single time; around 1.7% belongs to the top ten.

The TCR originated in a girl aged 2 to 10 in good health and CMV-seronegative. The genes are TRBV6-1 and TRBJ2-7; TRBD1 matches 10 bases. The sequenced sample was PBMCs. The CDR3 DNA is TGTGCCAGCATCCCCGGGACAGGGGCGTACGAGCAGTACTTC. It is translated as CASIPGTGAYEQYF.